Each of the 32 T cell receptor beta chains below was sequenced from the same sample in a study of cytomegalovirus exposure and HLA in healthy donors. PCR employed 60 Vbeta and 13 Jbeta primers. Only in-frame clones appear in the TCRdb table, and some are missing; sequencing was by immunoSEQ multiplex PCR. The repertoire holds around 90,000 clones, with over 65% as singletons. The sequenced sample consisted of PBMCs. The receptor source for this set is a man aged 50-59 years in good health and CMV-seronegative.

The rearrangement joins TRBV28 to TRBJ1-2; 9 bases map to TRBD1. CDR1 is MDHEN, CDR2 SYDVKM, per germline. The CDR3 has 15 amino acids. V was clipped by 6 bases and J by 5 bases; unmatched bases: 10. CDR3 coding DNA: TGTGCCAGCAGCAGATACTCGGGACAGGGTTATGGCTACACCTTC. Its translation: CASSRYSGQGYGYTF.

The V and J genes are TRBV7-2 and TRBJ1-1; 8 bases fit TRBD1. V shed 5 bases and J 2 bases; nucleotides not matched to a gene: 7. The CDR3 length is 15 residues. Per the germline V gene, CDR1 is SGHTA and CDR2 is FQGNSA. CDR3 sequence reads: CASSAGDRRNTEAFF. CDR3 nucleotide sequence: TGTGCCAGCAGCGCGGGGGACAGGCGAAACACTGAAGCTTTCTTT.

This clone has just a few counts. V and J are TRBV30 and TRBJ1-2; no clear D gene. V gave up 0 bases and J gave up 7 bases, with 21 bases separating them. Per the germline V gene, CDR1 is GTSNPN and CDR2 is SVGIG (reference sequence). The CDR3 consists of 16 residues. CDR3 DNA sequence: TGTGCCTGGAGTGTACGGTTGACGGCGGCGGATATTGGCTACACCTTC. Amino acids: CAWSVRLTAADIGYTF.

J is TRBJ1-1 and V is TRBV18; D is unclear. V lost 6 bases, J lost 5 bases, and 16 bases lay in between. The CDR3 has 14 amino acids. CDR1 KGHSH and CDR2 LQKENI come from the germline V gene. The CDR3, as DNA: TGTGCCAGCTCCAACGGAGGGTTGAGGACTGAAGCTTTCTTT. This translates into CASSNGGLRTEAFF.

The chain couples TRBV7-9 to TRBJ2-2, with D possibly TRBD2 on 5 matching bases. This CDR3 has 15 residues. The V and J ends lost 5 bases and 0 bases respectively, with 10 bases between them. CDR1 SEHNR and CDR2 FQNEAQ come from the germline V gene (reference sequence). The CDR3 spells CASSQRWTNTGELFF. Here the CDR3 DNA reads TGTGCCAGCAGCCAGCGGTGGACGAACACCGGGGAGCTGTTTTTT.

The CDR3 DNA follows: TGCGCCAGCAGCTGGGTTGCGACGACGGGGGAGACCCAGTACTTC. Translation gives CASSWVATTGETQYF. The chain uses TRBV5-1 and TRBJ2-5, with a weak D call TRBD2 (5 bases). Trimming removed 3 bases from V and 5 bases from J, with 17 bases in between. The CDR3 extends over 15 amino acids. CDR1 and CDR2 (germline): SGHRS, YFSETQ. Full variable domain (remainder filled in from reference TRBV5-1 and TRBJ2-5): KAGVTQTPRYLIKTRGQQVTLSCSPISGHRSVSWYQQTPGQGLQFLFEYFSETQRNKGNFPGRFSGRQFSNSRSEMNVSTLELGDSALYLCASSWVATTGETQYFGPGTRLLVL.

The chain uses TRBV7-9 and TRBJ1-3; the D gene is possibly TRBD1 (6 bases). V lost 5 bases, J lost 7 bases, and 15 bases lay in between. The germline gives CDR1 SEHNR, CDR2 FQNEAQ (reference sequence). The CDR3 consists of 14 residues. CDR3 in amino acids: CASSPGGGANTIYF. CDR3 coding DNA: TGTGCCAGCAGCCCTGGCGGGGGGGCTAACACCATATATTTT.

The J gene is TRBJ2-3, the V gene TRBV7-6; 9 nucleotides agree with TRBD2. This CDR3 is built from 15 residues. In germline, CDR1 is SGHVS, CDR2 FNYEAQ. The V segment lost 3 bases and the J segment 6 bases; nucleotides outside the gene matches: 7. For the CDR3, the DNA is TGTGCCAGCAGCTTCTTAGCGGGAGCATTGGATACGCAGTATTTT. It yields the protein CASSFLAGALDTQYF.

This clone has just one count. The rearrangement joins TRBV28 to TRBJ2-5; 7 positions agree with TRBD1. The CDR3 runs 14 residues. V lost 7 bases to trimming and J lost 4 bases; unmatched junction nucleotides: 9. Germline assignment: CDR1 MDHEN and CDR2 SYDVKM. CDR3 sequence: CASTETGPRETQYF. CDR3 DNA sequence: TGTGCCAGCACCGAGACAGGGCCAAGAGAGACCCAGTACTTC.

This chain uses TRBV29-1 with TRBJ1-2; D is unclear. Looked up from germline, CDR1 is SQVTM and CDR2 is ANQGSEA. The ends were cut back, 0 bases at V and 7 bases at J, with 6 bases in the middle. This CDR3 comprises 11 residues. The DNA of the CDR3 is TGCAGCGTTGAAGACAGGCTTGGCTACACCTTC. Its protein is CSVEDRLGYTF. Using reference TRBV29-1 and TRBJ1-2 for the parts outside the CDR3, the full variable domain is SAVISQKPSRDICQRGTSLTIQCQVDSQVTMMFWYRQQPGQSLTLIATANQGSEATYESGFVIDKFPISRPNLTFSTLTVSNMSPEDSSIYLCSVEDRLGYTFGSGTRLTVV.

The V gene is TRBV10-3, the J gene TRBJ2-1; D might be TRBD2 (5 bases). CDR1 and CDR2 (germline): ENHRY, SYGVKD. CDR3 size: 15 residues. Trimming took off 2 bases at V and 2 bases at J, with 10 bases between the two ends. The CDR3: CAISETREAYNEQFF. The CDR3 nucleotides are TGTGCCATCAGTGAGACCCGGGAAGCCTACAATGAGCAGTTCTTC.

V and J are TRBV9 and TRBJ1-1, with 12 bases that match TRBD1. Trimming removed 3 bases from V and 4 bases from J; junction bases left unmatched: 7. This CDR3 has 16 amino acids. The germline V gene has CDR1 SGDLS and CDR2 YYNGEE. This CDR3 reads CASSAGQGALRTEAFF. CDR3 in DNA: TGTGCCAGCAGCGCGGGACAGGGGGCGCTGCGCACTGAAGCTTTCTTT.

The gene calls are TRBV28 and TRBJ2-7, with 8 bases that match TRBD2. V lost 5 bases to trimming and J lost 1 base; unmatched junction nucleotides: 7. This CDR3 is 15 amino acids long. In germline, CDR1 is MDHEN, CDR2 SYDVKM. The CDR3 nucleotides are TGTGCCAGCAGTCCCGGGGGGGGGCCATCCTACGAGCAGTACTTC. Amino acids: CASSPGGGPSYEQYF.

V is TRBV11-3 and J is TRBJ1-1; the D is unclear. V dropped 3 bases and J dropped 6 bases, with 11 bases sitting between them. The CDR3 is 13 amino acids. The germline V gene has CDR1 SGHNT and CDR2 YENEEA. The CDR3 DNA reads as TGTGCCAGCAGCTTTTCATATACTGCTGAAGCTTTCTTT. Translating gives CASSFSYTAEAFF. The full variable domain, its missing parts supplied by reference TRBV11-3 and TRBJ1-1, is EAGVVQSPRYKIIEKKQPVAFWCNPISGHNTLYWYLQNLGQGPELLIRYENEEAVDDSQLPKDRFSAERLKGVDSTLKIQPAELGDSAVYLCASSFSYTAEAFFGQGTRLTVV.

The V call is TRBV10-2, the J call TRBJ2-7, with D possibly being TRBD1 (6 bases). CDR3 length equals 13 residues. V lost 2 bases and J 1 base, leaving 6 bases between the germline ends. The germline CDR1 and CDR2 sequences are WSHSY and SAAADI. DNA of the CDR3: TGCGCCAGCAGTGAGACAGGGTCCTACGAGCAGTACTTC. It yields the protein CASSETGSYEQYF.

The chain couples TRBV5-6 to TRBJ1-2; weak D call: TRBD1 (5 bases). This CDR3 spans 15 amino acids. Germline CDR1 is SGHDT and CDR2 is YYEEEE. The V end was cut by 0 bases, the J end by 4 bases, with 13 bases between. CDR3: CASSLGSRAGYGYTF. The CDR3 region has the DNA TGTGCCAGCAGCTTGGGATCCAGGGCTGGCTATGGCTACACCTTC.

This clone was recorded only once. One end of the junction varies from germline; a read error may be responsible. The chain has TRBV7-2 and TRBJ1-2; D gene unclear. The CDR3 extends over 14 amino acids. CDR1 is SGHTA, CDR2 FQGNSA, per germline. CDR3 region: CANSPSGANYGYTF. The CDR3 DNA follows: TGTGCCAACAGCCCGTCCGGGGCTAACTATGGCTACACCTTC.

The chain carries TRBV7-2 and TRBJ2-1; 13 bases are shared with TRBD2. The CDR3 totals 14 residues. The V segment lost 5 bases and the J segment 15 bases; nucleotides outside the gene matches: 10. Germline V lookup: CDR1 SGHTA, CDR2 FQGNSA. For the CDR3, the DNA is TGTGCCAGCAGCCCCCGGACTAGCGGGAGCCCCCCGTTCTTC. Translated, it gives CASSPRTSGSPPFF.

The V and J genes are TRBV11-1 and TRBJ2-3; the match to TRBD2 covers 10 bases. CDR1 and CDR2 (germline): SGHAT, FQDESV (reference sequence). CDR3 length: 18 amino acids. Trimming at V came to 2 bases and at J to 4 bases, leaving 12 bases not matched to a gene. The CDR3 coding sequence is TGTGCCAGCAGCTTACCCGGGGCTAGCGGGAGAAGGTCAGATACGCAGTATTTT. Encoded protein: CASSLPGASGRRSDTQYF.

The rearrangement links TRBV7-3 to TRBJ2-2; 7 nucleotides agree with TRBD1. Trimming removed 5 bases from V and 4 bases from J; junction bases left unmatched: 4. Germline assignment: CDR1 SGHTA and CDR2 FQGTGA. This CDR3 spans 14 amino acids. In nucleotides, the CDR3 is TGTGCCAGCAGCCCTGGACAGGTCACCGGGGAGCTGTTTTTT. Translated, it gives CASSPGQVTGELFF.

V is TRBV7-3 and J is TRBJ2-1; a possible D gene is TRBD2 (6 bases). The CDR3 sequence is 18 residues long. V lost 5 bases, J lost 4 bases, and 24 bases lay in between. Germline loops: CDR1 SGHTA, CDR2 FQGTGA. The CDR3 region has the DNA TGTGCCAGCAGCCTACACCCTAGTGGCGGAGGGGTATACAATGAGCAGTTCTTC. It encodes CASSLHPSGGGVYNEQFF.

This clone appeared a single time. This rearrangement joins TRBV6-4 to TRBJ2-1; D might be TRBD1 (6 bases). V shed 11 bases and J shed 6 bases, with 32 bases lying between them. Germline CDR1 is MRHNA and CDR2 is SNTAGT. The CDR3 has 18 residues. CDR3 protein: CAGYRVIISRGRCNEQFF. For the CDR3, the DNA is TGTGCCGGATACAGGGTAATAATTAGTAGGGGTAGGTGCAATGAGCAGTTCTTC.

A remark on this clone: This specimen includes other DNA sequences encoding the same CDR3. The chain recombines TRBV19 with TRBJ1-5; 9 nucleotides match TRBD1. Losses at the gene ends were 2 bases for V and 3 bases for J; bases not matched to a gene: 5. CDR3 size: 16 residues. Germline V gives CDR1 LNHDA, CDR2 SQIVND (reference sequence). The CDR3 DNA follows: TGTGCCAGTAGTATAAAGACAGGGGGGCACAATCAGCCCCAGCATTTT. Amino acids: CASSIKTGGHNQPQHF.

This chain joins TRBV28 and TRBJ2-1; 15 nucleotides align to TRBD2. CDR1 is MDHEN and CDR2 is SYDVKM in the germline V gene. This CDR3 is built from 19 residues. Unmatched junction bases numbered 6, after V lost 1 base and J lost 2 bases. The CDR3 loop reads CASSLSIGLAGGPYNEQFF. Here the CDR3 DNA reads TGTGCCAGCAGTTTATCCATCGGACTAGCGGGAGGGCCCTACAATGAGCAGTTCTTC.

The CDR3 region is CASSEGGGWGRSYEQYF. CDR3 in DNA: TGTGCCAGCAGTGAAGGGGGAGGCTGGGGCAGGTCTTACGAGCAGTACTTC. The V call is TRBV2, the J call TRBJ2-7, with a possible D match to TRBD2 (6 bases). Germline CDR1 is SNHLY and CDR2 is FYNNEI. CDR3 length: 17 amino acids. V dropped 1 base and J dropped 4 bases, with 20 bases sitting between them.

The V call is TRBV6-1, the J call TRBJ2-5; a possible D gene is TRBD2 (5 bases). Trimming removed 6 bases from V and 7 bases from J, with 12 bases in between. From germline, CDR1 is MNHNS and CDR2 SASEGT. The CDR3 totals 12 residues. CDR3 bases: TGTGCCAGCAGCGGACTGAGGAGGACCCAGTACTTC. Translated, it gives CASSGLRRTQYF.

The chain combines TRBV7-8 with TRBJ1-1; TRBD1 aligns across 7 bases. Germline V lookup: CDR1 SGHVS, CDR2 FQNEAQ. Germline trimming cut 3 bases from V and 1 base from J; bases unmatched to any gene: 14. This CDR3 has 18 amino acids. In DNA, the CDR3 is TGTGCCAGCAGCTTCCAACAGGGGTTCCTCCGGGCGAACACTGAAGCTTTCTTT. Amino acid sequence: CASSFQQGFLRANTEAFF.

The chain has TRBV6-1 and TRBJ2-6; D unresolved. V dropped 8 bases and J dropped 1 base, with 6 bases sitting between them. The CDR3 runs 13 residues. From germline, CDR1 is MNHNS and CDR2 SASEGT. DNA of the CDR3: TGTGCCAGCGGCAGGTCTGGGGCCAACGTCCTGACTTTC. Translation: CASGRSGANVLTF.

The chain couples TRBV14 to TRBJ2-3, with D maybe TRBD2 (6 bases). The germline V gene encodes CDR1 SGHDN and CDR2 FVKESK. V dropped 4 bases and J dropped 0 bases, with 8 bases sitting between them. The CDR3 has 14 residues. CDR3 protein: CASSRGGSTDTQYF. The CDR3, as DNA: TGTGCCAGCAGCCGTGGGGGGAGCACAGATACGCAGTATTTT.

The chain has TRBV6-1 and TRBJ1-2; the D is unclear. This CDR3 is 15 amino acids long. Germline CDR1 is MNHNS and CDR2 is SASEGT. The germline V and J ends were trimmed by 0 bases and 1 base, with 9 bases remaining between them. DNA for the CDR3: TGTGCCAGCAGTGAAGCGGCAGGCCGTAACTATGGCTACACCTTC. Translation gives CASSEAAGRNYGYTF.

The rearrangement joins TRBV5-1 to TRBJ2-5, with D perhaps matching TRBD1 (5 bases). This CDR3 is built from 13 residues. Germline lookup yields CDR1 SGHRS and CDR2 YFSETQ. The V and J ends lost 0 bases and 5 bases respectively, with 8 bases between them. The DNA for the CDR3 is TGCGCCAGCAGCTTGGAGGGGTCGGAGACCCAGTACTTC. As protein: CASSLEGSETQYF.

The CDR3 nucleotides are TGTGCCAGCAGCTTAGGGCAGCGGAACACTGAAGCTTTCTTT. Translating it yields CASSLGQRNTEAFF. The chain recombines TRBV7-9 with TRBJ1-1; D not resolved. Between the trimmed V and J ends, which lost 1 base and 1 base, there was a span of 7 bases. In germline, CDR1 is SEHNR, CDR2 FQNEAQ (reference sequence). The CDR3 length is 14 residues.